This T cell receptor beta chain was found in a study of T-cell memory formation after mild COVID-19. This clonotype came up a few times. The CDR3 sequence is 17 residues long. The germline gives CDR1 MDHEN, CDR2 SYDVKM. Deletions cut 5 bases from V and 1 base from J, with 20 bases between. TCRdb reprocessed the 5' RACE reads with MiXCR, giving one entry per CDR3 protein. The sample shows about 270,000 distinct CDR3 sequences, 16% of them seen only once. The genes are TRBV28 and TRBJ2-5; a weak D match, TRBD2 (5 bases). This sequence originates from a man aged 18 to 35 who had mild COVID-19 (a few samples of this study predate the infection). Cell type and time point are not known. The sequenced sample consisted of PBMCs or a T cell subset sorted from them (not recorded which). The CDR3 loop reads CASSRRRTRTLQETQYF. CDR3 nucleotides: TGTGCCAGCAGTAGAAGACGAACTAGAACCCTCCAAGAGACCCAGTACTTC.